This TCR beta chain was identified during a study of cytomegalovirus exposure and HLA in healthy donors. On the study more broadly: According to later analysis, the same platform produced the approximately 130 validation and several hundred first-cohort repertoires.

Study observations and caveats: Rarity held for most TCR sequences, but there were some public TCRs that occurred in many donors. Cytomegalovirus status was reportedly diagnosed by the classifier with high sensitivity and specificity.

This clone has only a few counts. Its antigen remains unidentified. There are 12 residues in the CDR3. V was pared by 6 bases and J by 3 bases, with 3 bases of the junction left unmatched. Germline CDR1 and CDR2: SGHNT and YYREEE (reference sequence). Profiling relied on immunoSEQ multiplex PCR, and the TCRdb table lists in-frame clones only, not all of them. This table has under 250,000 clones, around 90% appearing once. Sequencing input: PBMCs. The clonotype was recovered from a woman aged 18-29 years in good health and CMV-seropositive. The chain combines TRBV5-4 with TRBJ2-7; 7 bases fit TRBD1. CDR3 sequence reads: CASTGTDYEQYF. The CDR3, as DNA: TGTGCCAGCACAGGGACAGACTACGAGCAGTACTTC.